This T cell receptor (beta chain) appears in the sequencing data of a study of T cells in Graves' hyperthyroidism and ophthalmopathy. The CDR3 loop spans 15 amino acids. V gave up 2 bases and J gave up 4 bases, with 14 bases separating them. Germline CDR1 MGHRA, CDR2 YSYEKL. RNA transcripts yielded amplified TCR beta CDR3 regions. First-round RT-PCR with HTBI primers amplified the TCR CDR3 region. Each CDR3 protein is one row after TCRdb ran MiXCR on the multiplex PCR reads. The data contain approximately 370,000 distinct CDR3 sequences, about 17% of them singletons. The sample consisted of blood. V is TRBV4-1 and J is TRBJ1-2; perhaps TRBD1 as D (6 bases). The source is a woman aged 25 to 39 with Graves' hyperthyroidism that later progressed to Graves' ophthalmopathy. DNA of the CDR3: TGCGCCAGCAGCCAAAATGGACGGGGGGCCTATGGCTACACCTTC. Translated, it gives CASSQNGRGAYGYTF.